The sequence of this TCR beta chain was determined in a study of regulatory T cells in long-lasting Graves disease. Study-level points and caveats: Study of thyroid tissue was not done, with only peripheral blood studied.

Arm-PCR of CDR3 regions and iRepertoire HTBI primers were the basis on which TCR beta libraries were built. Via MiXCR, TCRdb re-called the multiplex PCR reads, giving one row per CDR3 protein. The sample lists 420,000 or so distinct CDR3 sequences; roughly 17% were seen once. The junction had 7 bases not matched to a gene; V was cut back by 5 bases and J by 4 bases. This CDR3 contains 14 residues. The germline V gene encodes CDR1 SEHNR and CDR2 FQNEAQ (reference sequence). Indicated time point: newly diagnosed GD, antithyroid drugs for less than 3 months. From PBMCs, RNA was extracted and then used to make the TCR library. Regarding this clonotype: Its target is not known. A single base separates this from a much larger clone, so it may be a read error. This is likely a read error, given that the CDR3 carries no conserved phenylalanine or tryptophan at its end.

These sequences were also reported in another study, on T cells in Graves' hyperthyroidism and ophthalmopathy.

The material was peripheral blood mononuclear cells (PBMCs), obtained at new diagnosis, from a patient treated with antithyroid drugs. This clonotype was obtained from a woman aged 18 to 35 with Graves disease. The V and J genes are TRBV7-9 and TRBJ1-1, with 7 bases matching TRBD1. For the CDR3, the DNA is TGTGCCAGCAGCGGCTACAGGGGAAGCACTGAAGCTTTCCTT. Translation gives CASSGYRGSTEAFL.